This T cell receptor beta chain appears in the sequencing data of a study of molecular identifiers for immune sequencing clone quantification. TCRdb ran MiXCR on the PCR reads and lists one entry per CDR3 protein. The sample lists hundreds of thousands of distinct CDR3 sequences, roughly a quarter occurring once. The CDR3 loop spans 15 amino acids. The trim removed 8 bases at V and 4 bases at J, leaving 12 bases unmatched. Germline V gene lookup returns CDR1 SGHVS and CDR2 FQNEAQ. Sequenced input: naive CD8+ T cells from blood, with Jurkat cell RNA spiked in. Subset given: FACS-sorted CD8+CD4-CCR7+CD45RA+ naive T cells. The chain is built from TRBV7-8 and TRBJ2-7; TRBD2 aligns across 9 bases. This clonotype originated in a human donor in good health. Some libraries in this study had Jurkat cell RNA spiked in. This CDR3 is CASGSASGERYEQYF. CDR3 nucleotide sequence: TGTGCCAGCGGCTCCGCTAGCGGGGAACGATACGAGCAGTACTTC.